This T cell receptor (beta chain) is from a study of cytomegalovirus exposure and HLA in healthy donors. Findings of the study overall: Links to common viral pathogens appeared, in a later analysis, for several of the most significant clusters.

CDR1 and CDR2 from the germline V gene are MDHEN and SYDVKM. This CDR3 has 14 amino acids. The J segment lost 5 bases and the V segment lost 5 bases, leaving 3 bases of the junction unmatched. As regards this clone: Its cognate antigen is unknown.

PCR employed 60 Vbeta and 13 Jbeta primers. Using immunoSEQ multiplex PCR, the repertoire was profiled, and TCRdb retains in-frame clones only, with some absent. Altogether fewer than 150,000 clones are present, roughly 76% being singletons, with the ten largest covering roughly 14%. Input material: PBMCs. The V and J genes are TRBV28 and TRBJ1-6, with 7 bases lining up with TRBD1. The receptor was derived from a human donor in good health. The CDR3 protein is CASSITGDNSPLHF. CDR3 nucleotides: TGTGCCAGCAGTATTACAGGGGATAATTCACCCCTCCACTTT.